The 20 T cell receptor beta chains presented below share a single source sample, sequenced in a study of control samples from healthy donors and cancer patients. The repertoire was sequenced with immunoSEQ multiplex PCR; TCRdb's copy has only in-frame clones and lacks some. The data hold roughly 18,000 clones, with 85% to 90% observed a single time. The sample comprised PBMCs. All receptors derive from a woman between 55 and 75 years old with head and neck cancer.

This clone was counted a single time. V is TRBV7-8 and J is TRBJ2-5, with a possible D match to TRBD2 (6 bases). Trimming removed 4 bases from V and 3 bases from J, with 6 bases in between. Looked up from germline, CDR1 is SGHVS and CDR2 is FQNEAQ. CDR3 length equals 12 residues. The CDR3 region is CASSSGEETQYF. The CDR3 region has the DNA TGTGCCAGCAGCTCGGGAGAAGAGACCCAGTACTTC.

The V gene is TRBV27, the J gene TRBJ2-5; D gene unclear. The V end lost 5 bases, the J end lost 5 bases, and 18 bases lay between the germline ends. Germline-derived CDR1 and CDR2 are MNHEY and SMNVEV (reference sequence). The CDR3 totals 15 residues. This chain's CDR3 is CASSLTFLGRETQYF. The CDR3 bases are TGTGCCAGCAGTCTAACCTTCCTCGGACGGGAGACCCAGTACTTC.

This clone came up once. This chain joins TRBV27 and TRBJ2-7; no clear D gene. CDR1 and CDR2 from the germline V gene are MNHEY and SMNVEV (reference sequence). The CDR3 runs to 13 residues. Trimming took off 4 bases at V and 3 bases at J, with 10 bases between the two ends. CDR3 in amino acids: CASSSGLSYEQYF. CDR3 nucleotides: TGTGCCAGCAGTTCCGGGCTGAGCTACGAGCAGTACTTC.

The chain joins TRBV14 to TRBJ1-1, with unresolved D. This CDR3 comprises 13 residues. Deletions cut 3 bases from V and 4 bases from J, with 9 bases between. The V gene's germline CDR1 is SGHDN and CDR2 FVKESK. This CDR3 is CASSQAWGTEAFF. In DNA, the CDR3 is TGTGCCAGCAGCCAGGCCTGGGGCACTGAAGCTTTCTTT.

The chain couples TRBV2 to TRBJ1-4, with D uncertain. CDR3 length: 15 residues. Deletions cut 6 bases from V and 5 bases from J, with 16 bases between. Germline V gene sequence: CDR1 SNHLY, CDR2 FYNNEI. CDR3 DNA sequence: TGTGCCAGCAGGGCTTCGGGAGTGGGGAATGAAAAACTGTTTTTT. It encodes CASRASGVGNEKLFF.

The V call is TRBV19, the J call TRBJ1-1; TRBD1 matches 7 bases. The CDR3 is 16 amino acids. Germline trimming cut 4 bases from V and 0 bases from J; bases unmatched to any gene: 8. Germline V gene lookup returns CDR1 LNHDA and CDR2 SQIVND (reference sequence). The CDR3 sequence is CASSRGQRLMNTEAFF. CDR3 DNA sequence: TGTGCCAGTAGTAGGGGACAGAGACTAATGAACACTGAAGCTTTCTTT.

V and J are TRBV5-1 and TRBJ1-6, with D possibly being TRBD1 (5 bases). From germline, CDR1 is SGHRS and CDR2 YFSETQ. The V gene lost 0 bases and the J gene lost 9 bases, with 13 bases spanning the gap. The CDR3 sequence is 15 residues long. The CDR3 loop reads CASSLDGGWTSPLHF. In DNA, the CDR3 is TGCGCCAGCAGCTTGGATGGGGGATGGACTTCACCCCTCCACTTT.

V usage is TRBV14 and J usage is TRBJ2-3, with 12 nucleotides matching TRBD1. This CDR3 spans 16 amino acids. Looked up from germline, CDR1 is SGHDN and CDR2 is FVKESK. Losses at the gene ends were 5 bases for V and 3 bases for J; bases not matched to a gene: 6. The CDR3 loop reads CASSSRGQGATDTQYF. The CDR3 nucleotides read TGTGCCAGCAGCTCTCGGGGACAGGGGGCAACAGATACGCAGTATTTT.

The chain couples TRBV5-5 to TRBJ1-1, with D tentatively TRBD1 (6 bases). Per germline, CDR1 SGHKS and CDR2 YYEKEE (reference sequence). This CDR3 is built from 14 residues. The germline V and J ends were trimmed by 1 base and 3 bases, with 10 bases remaining between them. CDR3 protein: CASSLRGFYTEAFF. CDR3 bases: TGTGCCAGCAGCTTGAGGGGGTTCTACACTGAAGCTTTCTTT.

The chain recombines TRBV5-1 with TRBJ1-1, with 10 bases lining up with TRBD1. Germline V lookup: CDR1 SGHRS, CDR2 YFSETQ. After removal of 9 bases from V and 8 bases from J, the junction contained 16 bases not matched to a gene. The CDR3 covers 15 residues. The CDR3 region has the DNA TGCGCCATCTTGGGGACAGGGGATCCGCGTGTCGAAGCTTTCTTT. This codes for CAILGTGDPRVEAFF.

The gene calls are TRBV23-1 and TRBJ2-7; D is unresolved. TRBV23-1 is sorted into the ORF group, with uncertain function. There are 18 residues in the CDR3. V lost 3 bases and J 1 base, leaving 22 bases between the germline ends. The CDR3 sequence: CASSHLLLPLDNSYEQYF. The CDR3 DNA follows: TGCGCCAGCAGTCACCTCCTTTTACCCCTTGACAATTCCTACGAGCAGTACTTC.

This clone was recorded only once. CDR3 residues: CASSLVGLRNEQYF. CDR3 sequence (DNA): TGCGCCAGCAGCTTGGTCGGGTTAAGGAACGAGCAGTACTTC. V is TRBV5-1 and J is TRBJ2-7, with unresolved D. The CDR3 is 14 residues long. V was cut by 0 bases and J by 5 bases, with 12 bases left in between. The V gene's germline CDR1 is SGHRS and CDR2 YFSETQ. The entire variable domain, with the rest obtained from reference TRBV5-1 and TRBJ2-7, is as follows: KAGVTQTPRYLIKTRGQQVTLSCSPISGHRSVSWYQQTPGQGLQFLFEYFSETQRNKGNFPGRFSGRQFSNSRSEMNVSTLELGDSALYLCASSLVGLRNEQYFGPGTRLTVT.

This clone was seen only once. The rearrangement joins TRBV23-1 to TRBJ1-1; D may be TRBD1 (5 bases). TRBV23-1 is an ORF, and what it does is uncertain. The V and J ends lost 0 bases and 7 bases respectively, with 6 bases between them. CDR3 length: 12 amino acids. The CDR3 bases are TGCGCCAGCAGTCAATCAGACAGTGAAGCTTTCTTT. This gives the protein CASSQSDSEAFF.

The J gene is TRBJ2-1, the V gene TRBV7-6; the match to TRBD1 covers 7 bases. The junction had 5 bases not matched to a gene; V was cut back by 4 bases and J by 8 bases. The CDR3 has 13 amino acids. CDR1 and CDR2 from the germline V gene are SGHVS and FNYEAQ. CDR3 residues: CASSSQGRDEQFF. The CDR3 bases are TGTGCCAGCAGCTCACAGGGGCGGGATGAGCAGTTCTTC.

This clone has just one count. The V call is TRBV5-5, the J call TRBJ1-3, with no clear D. CDR3 length equals 15 residues. The V gene lost 4 bases and the J gene lost 0 bases, with 11 bases spanning the gap. Germline loops: CDR1 SGHKS, CDR2 YYEKEE (reference sequence). The CDR3 DNA sequence: TGTGCCAGCAGCCGCGACGGGTTCTCTGGAAACACCATATATTTT. It is translated as CASSRDGFSGNTIYF.

This chain links TRBV27 with TRBJ1-5; TRBD1 aligns across 9 bases. Germline CDR1 is MNHEY and CDR2 is SMNVEV (reference sequence). Trimming at V came to 4 bases and at J to 6 bases, leaving 4 bases not matched to a gene. This CDR3 spans 14 amino acids. DNA for the CDR3: TGTGCCAGCAGTTCCGGGACAGGGCGTCAGCCCCAGCATTTT. Translated: CASSSGTGRQPQHF.

The chain combines TRBV28 with TRBJ2-7; the match to TRBD2 covers 9 bases. The CDR3 loop spans 13 amino acids. Germline trimming cut 2 bases from V and 4 bases from J; bases unmatched to any gene: 0. Germline CDR1 reads MDHEN; CDR2 reads SYDVKM. The CDR3 region has the DNA TGTGCCAGCAGTTTAGCGGGAGGGTACGAGCAGTACTTC. Translating gives CASSLAGGYEQYF.

This clone was observed a single time. This chain uses TRBV5-1 with TRBJ2-7; D is ambiguous. The CDR3 spans 14 residues. The V gene lost 0 bases and the J gene lost 6 bases, with 13 bases spanning the gap. Germline values: CDR1 SGHRS, CDR2 YFSETQ. The CDR3 loop is CASSLGVDLIEQYF. CDR3 sequence (DNA): TGCGCCAGCAGCTTGGGGGTCGACCTCATCGAGCAGTACTTC.

The chain has TRBV18 and TRBJ1-5; unclear D gene. The CDR3 has 14 amino acids. Germline V CDR1 and CDR2: KGHSH, LQKENI. Trimming left V 5 bases short and J 6 bases short, with 14 bases between. CDR3 nucleotide sequence: TGTGCCAGCTCATCAGCCGGGAGAGGTCAGCCCCAGCATTTT. Its protein product is CASSSAGRGQPQHF.

The rearrangement uses TRBV28 and TRBJ2-1; D is unclear. The CDR3 has 13 residues. Looked up from germline, CDR1 is MDHEN and CDR2 is SYDVKM. The V end was cut by 3 bases, the J end by 4 bases, with 7 bases between. CDR3 loop: CASSLVWYNEQFF. The CDR3 DNA reads TGTGCCAGCAGTTTGGTCTGGTACAATGAGCAGTTCTTC.